Shown below are 19 T cell receptor beta chains from a single sample sequenced in a study of blood T cell repertoires in COVID-19. TCRdb's table, derived via immunoSEQ multiplex PCR, lists solely in-frame clones and lacks some. This table has 250,000 to 300,000 clones, under 90% appearing once. Sequencing was done on a sample of PBMCs or T cells enriched from blood (not recorded which). These receptors originate from a woman aged 55-75 years who had recovered from COVID-19.

The chain uses TRBV12-3 or TRBV12-4 and TRBJ2-7, with 7 bases lining up with TRBD2. The CDR3 is 13 amino acids. The V gene end was trimmed by 5 bases and the J gene end by 9 bases; junction bases not matched to a gene: 10. CDR3 nucleotides: TGTGCCAGCAGTACAGGACTAGTGAAATGGCAGTACTTC. Translated: CASSTGLVKWQYF.

The chain joins TRBV28 to TRBJ1-4, with D unclear. Germline-derived CDR1 and CDR2 are MDHEN and SYDVKM. The germline V and J ends were trimmed by 8 bases and 0 bases, with 10 bases remaining between them. This CDR3 spans 14 amino acids. The CDR3 loop reads CASASIATNEKLFF. The CDR3, as DNA: TGTGCCAGCGCCAGTATTGCAACTAATGAAAAACTGTTTTTT.

V and J are TRBV24-1 and TRBJ2-7; possible D gene TRBD1, 6 bases. The V gene's germline CDR1 is KGHDR and CDR2 SFDVKD. V lost 3 bases and J 0 bases, leaving 8 bases between the germline ends. This CDR3 region has 14 residues. In DNA, the CDR3 is TGTGCCACCAGTGATCGGGACAACTCCTACGAGCAGTACTTC. It translates to CATSDRDNSYEQYF.

The chain links TRBV11-2 to TRBJ2-3, with D uncertain. The CDR3 totals 11 residues. Trimming cost V 5 bases and J 6 bases, with 6 bases left between them. The germline CDR1 and CDR2 sequences are SGHAT and FQNNGV. The CDR3 DNA is TGTGCCAGCAGCCTTGTGGATACGCAGTATTTT. Its translation is CASSLVDTQYF.

The chain has TRBV29-1 and TRBJ1-2, with TRBD1 matching 7 bases. This CDR3 region has 11 residues. Germline loops: CDR1 SQVTM, CDR2 ANQGSEA. V shed 7 bases, J shed 8 bases, and the junction held 7 bases outside the gene matches. CDR3 coding DNA: TGCAGCGCTACAGGGGTGGAAGGCTACACCTTC. Protein sequence: CSATGVEGYTF.

This rearrangement joins TRBV5-4 to TRBJ2-5; D is uncertain. V shed 4 bases and J shed 2 bases, with 12 bases lying between them. The germline V gene has CDR1 SGHNT and CDR2 YYREEE (reference sequence). There are 14 residues in the CDR3. The CDR3 coding sequence is TGTGCCAGCAGCCAAGCCCCACCACAAGAGACCCAGTACTTC. This codes for CASSQAPPQETQYF. Full variable domain (outside the CDR3, taken from reference TRBV5-4 and TRBJ2-5): ETGVTQSPTHLIKTRGQQVTLRCSSQSGHNTVSWYQQALGQGPQFIFQYYREEENGRGNFPPRFSGLQFPNYSSELNVNALELDDSALYLCASSQAPPQETQYFGPGTRLLVL.

This clone has only one observation. The chain is built from TRBV7-9 and TRBJ1-4; TRBD1 agrees at 9 bases. V lost 4 bases to trimming and J lost 11 bases; unmatched junction nucleotides: 14. The CDR3 is made up of 16 amino acids. CDR1 and CDR2 (germline): SEHNR, FQNEAQ (reference sequence). The CDR3 is CASSSDTGGRVRKLFF. In DNA form, the CDR3 reads TGTGCCAGCAGCTCCGATACAGGGGGCAGAGTTAGGAAACTGTTTTTT. Using reference TRBV7-9 and TRBJ1-4 for the parts outside the CDR3, the full variable domain is DTGVSQNPRHKITKRGQNVTFRCDPISEHNRLYWYRQTLGQGPEFLTYFQNEAQLEKSRLLSDRFSAERPKGSFSTLEIQRTEQGDSAMYLCASSSDTGGRVRKLFFGSGTQLSVL.

V usage is TRBV18 and J usage is TRBJ1-4; D ambiguous. The V gene lost 3 bases and the J gene lost 1 base, with 6 bases spanning the gap. CDR1 is KGHSH and CDR2 is LQKENI in the germline V gene. The CDR3 spans 14 residues. The CDR3 sequence: CASSPRQTNEKLFF. The CDR3 DNA is TGTGCCAGCTCACCGAGGCAAACTAATGAAAAACTGTTTTTT.

This clone was found once. The chain is built from TRBV9 and TRBJ2-1, with TRBD2 matching 7 bases. This CDR3 has 15 residues. The germline CDR1 and CDR2 sequences are SGDLS and YYNGEE. J lost 3 bases, V lost 4 bases, and 7 bases had no gene match. This CDR3 is CASSWGGVVYNEQFF. CDR3 sequence (DNA): TGTGCCAGCAGCTGGGGGGGAGTCGTCTACAATGAGCAGTTCTTC.

This clone is a singleton in its sample. One junction end does not reproduce the germline sequence, and a read error may be involved. The rearrangement joins TRBV14 to TRBJ1-5; D not certain. CDR3 length equals 11 residues. In germline, CDR1 is SGHDN, CDR2 FVKESK. For the CDR3, the DNA is TGTGCCAGCAGCCAAGCTTGGGCTCGCCTATTT. Protein product: CASSQAWARLF.

The V and J genes are TRBV27 and TRBJ2-7; possible D gene TRBD1, 7 bases. The CDR3 sequence is 15 residues long. Germline V lookup: CDR1 MNHEY, CDR2 SMNVEV (reference sequence). V lost 4 bases to trimming and J lost 3 bases, with 16 bases between them. The CDR3 sequence: CASSSVPGGFYEQYF. The DNA of the CDR3 is TGTGCCAGCAGTTCAGTACCAGGGGGGTTCTACGAGCAGTACTTC.

V usage is TRBV11-3 and J usage is TRBJ2-5; 14 nucleotides align to TRBD2. J was trimmed by 1 base and V by 4 bases; bases with no gene match: 2. CDR1 is SGHNT and CDR2 is YENEEA in the germline V gene. The CDR3 consists of 16 residues. Here the CDR3 DNA reads TGTGCCAGCAGCTCCGGGACTAGCGGGGGCCAAGAGACCCAGTACTTC. This sequence encodes CASSSGTSGGQETQYF.

The chain has TRBV25-1 and TRBJ1-4, with 8 bases fitting TRBD1. CDR3 length: 15 amino acids. J gave up 4 bases and V 4 bases, and 5 bases lay outside the gene matches. CDR1 is MGHDK and CDR2 is SYGVNS in the germline V gene. This CDR3 is CASSVLGQGNEKLFF. CDR3 bases: TGTGCCAGCAGTGTTCTAGGACAGGGTAATGAAAAACTGTTTTTT.

The table lists this clone with a few counts. In DNA, the CDR3 is TGTGCCAGCACCCTTGCAGATCAGCCCCAGCATTTT. It encodes CASTLADQPQHF. V gene TRBV28 combines with J gene TRBJ1-5; no clear D gene. This CDR3 comprises 12 residues. Trimming took 7 bases from V and 5 from J, leaving 9 bases between them. The germline CDR1 and CDR2 sequences are MDHEN and SYDVKM.

The chain couples TRBV10-3 to TRBJ1-1; perhaps TRBD1 as D (6 bases). There are 15 residues in the CDR3. Trimming pared 0 bases from V and 2 bases from J, leaving 10 bases between. The germline V gene encodes CDR1 ENHRY and CDR2 SYGVKD. Here the CDR3 reads CAISESGQINTEAFF. The CDR3 coding sequence is TGTGCCATCAGTGAGTCAGGACAGATAAACACTGAAGCTTTCTTT.

The V and J genes are TRBV7-9 and TRBJ1-2; possible D gene TRBD1, 6 bases. Germline assignment: CDR1 SEHNR and CDR2 FQNEAQ (reference sequence). Trimming took 2 bases from V and 5 from J, leaving 15 bases between them. This CDR3 contains 15 residues. CDR3 loop: CASSLIPDRPYGYTF. Written as DNA, the CDR3 is TGTGCCAGCAGCTTAATTCCAGACAGGCCATATGGCTACACCTTC.

V and J are TRBV3-1 (or the pseudogene TRBV3-2) and TRBJ2-7, with TRBD2 identical over 10 bases. The V gene's germline CDR1 is LGHDT and CDR2 YNNKEL (reference sequence). Trimming at V came to 1 base and at J to 6 bases, leaving 6 bases not matched to a gene. This CDR3 has 15 residues. The CDR3 DNA follows: TGTGCCAGCAGCCAAGGCACTAGCGGGATAAGCGAGCAGTACTTC. Its protein is CASSQGTSGISEQYF.

The J gene is TRBJ2-7, the V gene TRBV6-4; tentatively, D is TRBD1 (5 bases). Germline V gene sequence: CDR1 MRHNA, CDR2 SNTAGT. The CDR3 has 16 residues. V was pared by 0 bases and J by 0 bases, with 12 bases between. This CDR3 is CASSDSPTDSSYEQYF. In DNA form, the CDR3 reads TGTGCCAGCAGTGACTCTCCGACAGACTCCTCCTACGAGCAGTACTTC.

The rearrangement uses TRBV5-4 and TRBJ1-4, with 9 bases fitting TRBD1. The length of the CDR3 is 14 residues. In germline, CDR1 is SGHNT, CDR2 YYREEE (reference sequence). The trim removed 4 bases at V and 8 bases at J, leaving 6 bases unmatched. The CDR3 sequence: CASSATGGREKLFF. In DNA, the CDR3 is TGTGCCAGCAGCGCGACAGGGGGTAGAGAAAAACTGTTTTTT. Based on the CDR3 plus reference TRBV5-4 and TRBJ1-4, the full variable domain is ETGVTQSPTHLIKTRGQQVTLRCSSQSGHNTVSWYQQALGQGPQFIFQYYREEENGRGNFPPRFSGLQFPNYSSELNVNALELDDSALYLCASSATGGREKLFFGSGTQLSVL.